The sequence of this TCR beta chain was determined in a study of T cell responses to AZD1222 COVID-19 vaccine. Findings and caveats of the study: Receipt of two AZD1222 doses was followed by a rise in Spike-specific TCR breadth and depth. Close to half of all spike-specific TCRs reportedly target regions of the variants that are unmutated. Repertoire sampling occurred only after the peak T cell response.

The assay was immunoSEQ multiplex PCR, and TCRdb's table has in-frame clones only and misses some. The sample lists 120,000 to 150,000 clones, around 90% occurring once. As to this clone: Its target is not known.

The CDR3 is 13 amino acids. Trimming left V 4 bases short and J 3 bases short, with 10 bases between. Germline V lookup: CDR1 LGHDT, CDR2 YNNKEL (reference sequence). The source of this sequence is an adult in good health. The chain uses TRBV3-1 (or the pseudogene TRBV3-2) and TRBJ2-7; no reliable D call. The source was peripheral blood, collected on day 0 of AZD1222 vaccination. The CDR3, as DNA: TGTGCCAGCAGCCCCGGCCAGTACTACGAGCAGTACTTC. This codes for CASSPGQYYEQYF.